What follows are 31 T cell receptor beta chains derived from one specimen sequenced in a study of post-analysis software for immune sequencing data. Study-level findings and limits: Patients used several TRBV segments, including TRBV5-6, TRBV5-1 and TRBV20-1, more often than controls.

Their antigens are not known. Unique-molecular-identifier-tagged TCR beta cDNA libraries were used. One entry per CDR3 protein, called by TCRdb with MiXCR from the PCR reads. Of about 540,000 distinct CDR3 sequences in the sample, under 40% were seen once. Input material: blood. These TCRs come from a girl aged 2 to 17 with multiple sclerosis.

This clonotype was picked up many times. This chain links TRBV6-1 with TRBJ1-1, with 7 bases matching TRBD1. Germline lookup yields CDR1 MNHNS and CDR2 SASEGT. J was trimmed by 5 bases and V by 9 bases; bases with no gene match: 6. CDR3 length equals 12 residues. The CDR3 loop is CASSDRVTEAFF. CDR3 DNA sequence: TGTGCCAGTTCCGACAGGGTGACTGAAGCTTTCTTT.

Here the CDR3 DNA reads TGTGCCAGCAGCTTAGTATTGGGCTTACAAGAGACCCAGTACTTC. Its protein is CASSLVLGLQETQYF. The J gene is TRBJ2-5, the V gene TRBV11-2; the D is unclear. Germline V lookup: CDR1 SGHAT, CDR2 FQNNGV. The V end lost 1 base, the J end lost 2 bases, and 11 bases lay between the germline ends. This CDR3 spans 15 amino acids.

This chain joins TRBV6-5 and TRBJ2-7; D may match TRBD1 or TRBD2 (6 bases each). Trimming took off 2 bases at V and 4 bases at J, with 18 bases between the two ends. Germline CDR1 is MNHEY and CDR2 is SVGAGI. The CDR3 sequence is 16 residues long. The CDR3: CASSYRGAGVAYEQYF. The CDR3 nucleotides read TGTGCCAGCAGTTACCGCGGGGCAGGGGTCGCGTACGAGCAGTACTTC.

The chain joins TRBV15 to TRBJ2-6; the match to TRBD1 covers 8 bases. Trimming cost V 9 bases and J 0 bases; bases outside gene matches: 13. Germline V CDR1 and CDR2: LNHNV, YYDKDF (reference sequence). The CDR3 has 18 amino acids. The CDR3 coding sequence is TGTGCCACTGTTGACGGACAGGGCGGACTCTCTGGGGCCAACGTCCTGACTTTC. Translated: CATVDGQGGLSGANVLTF.

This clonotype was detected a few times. The CDR3 sequence: CASRLTGRLSNSPLHF. The DNA for the CDR3 is TGTGCCAGCAGGTTAACGGGACGACTTTCTAATTCACCCCTCCACTTT. V gene TRBV6-6 combines with J gene TRBJ1-6; tentative D call: TRBD1 (5 bases). The V gene lost 6 bases and the J gene lost 6 bases, with 18 bases spanning the gap. Looked up from germline, CDR1 is MNHNY and CDR2 is SVGAGI (reference sequence). The CDR3 extends over 16 amino acids.

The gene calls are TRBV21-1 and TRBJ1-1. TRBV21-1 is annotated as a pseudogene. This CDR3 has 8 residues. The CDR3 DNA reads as TGTGCCAGCAGCCTCTCTTTCTTT. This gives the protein CASSLSFF.

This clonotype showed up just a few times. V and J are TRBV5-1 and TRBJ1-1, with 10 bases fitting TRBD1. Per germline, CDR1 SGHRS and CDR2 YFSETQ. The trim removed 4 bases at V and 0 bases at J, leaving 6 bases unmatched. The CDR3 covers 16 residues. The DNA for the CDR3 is TGCGCCAGCAGCGGTGGACAGGGGGTCGTGAACACTGAAGCTTTCTTT. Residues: CASSGGQGVVNTEAFF.

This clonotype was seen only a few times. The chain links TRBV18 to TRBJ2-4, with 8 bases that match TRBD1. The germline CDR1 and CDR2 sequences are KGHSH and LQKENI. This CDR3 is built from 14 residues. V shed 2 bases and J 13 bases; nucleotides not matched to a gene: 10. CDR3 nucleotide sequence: TGTGCCAGCTCACCAGGGGCAGGGGGCGGTGAGCAGTACTTC. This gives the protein CASSPGAGGGEQYF.

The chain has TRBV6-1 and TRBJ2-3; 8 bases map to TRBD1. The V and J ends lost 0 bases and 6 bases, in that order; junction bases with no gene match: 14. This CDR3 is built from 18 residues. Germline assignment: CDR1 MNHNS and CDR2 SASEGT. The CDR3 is CASSEALRGRKAADTQYF. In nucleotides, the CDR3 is TGTGCCAGCAGTGAAGCACTCAGGGGGCGAAAGGCAGCGGATACGCAGTATTTT.

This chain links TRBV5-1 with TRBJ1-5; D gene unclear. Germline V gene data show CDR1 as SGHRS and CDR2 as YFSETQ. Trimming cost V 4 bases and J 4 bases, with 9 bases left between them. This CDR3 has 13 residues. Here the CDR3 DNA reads TGCGCCAGCAGCCGTTGGCCGAATCAGCCCCAGCATTTT. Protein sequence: CASSRWPNQPQHF.

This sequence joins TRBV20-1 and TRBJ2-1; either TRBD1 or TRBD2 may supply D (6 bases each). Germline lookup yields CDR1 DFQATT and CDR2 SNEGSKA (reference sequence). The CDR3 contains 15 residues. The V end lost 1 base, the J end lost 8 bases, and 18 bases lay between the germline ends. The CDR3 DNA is TGCAGTGCTAGAGTCCGGGGGCAAGTACGGGATGAGCAGTTCTTC. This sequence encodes CSARVRGQVRDEQFF.

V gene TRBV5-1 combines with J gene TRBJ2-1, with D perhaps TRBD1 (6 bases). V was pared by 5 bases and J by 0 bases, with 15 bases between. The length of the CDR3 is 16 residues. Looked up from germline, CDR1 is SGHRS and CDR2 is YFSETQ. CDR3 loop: CASRRGSASSYNEQFF. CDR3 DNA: TGCGCCAGCAGAAGGGGGAGCGCGAGCTCCTACAATGAGCAGTTCTTC.

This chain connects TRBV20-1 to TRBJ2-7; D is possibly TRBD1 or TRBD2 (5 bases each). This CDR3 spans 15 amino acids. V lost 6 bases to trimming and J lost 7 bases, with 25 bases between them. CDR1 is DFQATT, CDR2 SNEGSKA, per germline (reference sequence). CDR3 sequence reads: CSAAPQGPSGWEQYF. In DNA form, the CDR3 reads TGCAGTGCAGCTCCCCAGGGACCCAGTGGATGGGAGCAGTACTTC.

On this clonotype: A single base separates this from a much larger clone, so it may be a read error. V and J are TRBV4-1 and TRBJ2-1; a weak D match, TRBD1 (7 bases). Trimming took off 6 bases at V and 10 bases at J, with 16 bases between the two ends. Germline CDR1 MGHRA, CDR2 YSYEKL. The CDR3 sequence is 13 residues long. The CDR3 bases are TGCGCCAGCAGGCGGGACAGCTCCTACGAGCAGTTCTTC. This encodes CASRRDSSYEQFF.

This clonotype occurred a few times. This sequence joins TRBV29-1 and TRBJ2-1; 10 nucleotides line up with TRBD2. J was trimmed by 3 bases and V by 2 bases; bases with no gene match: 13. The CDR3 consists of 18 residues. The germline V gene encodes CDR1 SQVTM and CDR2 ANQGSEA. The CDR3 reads CSVEKEIAGGHFYNEQFF. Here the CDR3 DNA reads TGCAGCGTTGAAAAAGAGATAGCGGGGGGACACTTCTACAATGAGCAGTTCTTC.

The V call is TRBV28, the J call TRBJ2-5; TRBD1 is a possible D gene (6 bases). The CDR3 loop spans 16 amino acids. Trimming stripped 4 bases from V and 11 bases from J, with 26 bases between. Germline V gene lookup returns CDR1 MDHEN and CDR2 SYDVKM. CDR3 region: CASSSTRDTIYNEQYF. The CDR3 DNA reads TGTGCCAGCAGTTCAACCCGGGACACTATATACAATGAGCAGTACTTC. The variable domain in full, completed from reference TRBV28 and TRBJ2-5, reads DVKVTQSSRYLVKRTGEKVFLECVQDMDHENMFWYRQDPGLGLRLIYFSYDVKMKEKGDIPEGYSVSREKKERFSLILESASTNQTSMYLCASSSTRDTIYNEQYFGPGTRLLVL.

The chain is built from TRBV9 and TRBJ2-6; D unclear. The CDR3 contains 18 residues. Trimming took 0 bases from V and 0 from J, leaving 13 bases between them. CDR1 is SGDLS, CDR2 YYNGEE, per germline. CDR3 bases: TGTGCCAGCAGCGTAGGAGGCAGTCCCTCCTCTGGGGCCAACGTCCTGACTTTC. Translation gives CASSVGGSPSSGANVLTF.

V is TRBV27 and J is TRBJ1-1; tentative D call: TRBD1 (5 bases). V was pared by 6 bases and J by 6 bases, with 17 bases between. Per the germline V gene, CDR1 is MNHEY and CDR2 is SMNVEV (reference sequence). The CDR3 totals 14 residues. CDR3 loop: CASRGGTPRAEAFF. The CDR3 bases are TGTGCCAGCAGAGGAGGGACCCCAAGGGCTGAAGCTTTCTTT.

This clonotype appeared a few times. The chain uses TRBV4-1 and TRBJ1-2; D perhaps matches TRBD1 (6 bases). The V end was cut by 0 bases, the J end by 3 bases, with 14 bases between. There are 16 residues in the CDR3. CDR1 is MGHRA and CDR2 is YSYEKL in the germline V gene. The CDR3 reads CASSQDARTVYYGYTF. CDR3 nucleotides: TGCGCCAGCAGCCAAGACGCCCGGACAGTTTACTATGGCTACACCTTC.

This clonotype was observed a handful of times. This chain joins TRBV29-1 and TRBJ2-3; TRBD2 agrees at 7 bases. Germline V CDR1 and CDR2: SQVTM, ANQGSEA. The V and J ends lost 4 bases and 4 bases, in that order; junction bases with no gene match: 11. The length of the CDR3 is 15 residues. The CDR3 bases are TGCAGCGTTGGAGGCGGGGGTGGGGGAGCAGATACGCAGTATTTT. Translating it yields CSVGGGGGGADTQYF.

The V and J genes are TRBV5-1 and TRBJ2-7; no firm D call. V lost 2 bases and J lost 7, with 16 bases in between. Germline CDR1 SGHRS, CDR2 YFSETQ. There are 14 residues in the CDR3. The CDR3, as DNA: TGCGCCAGCAGCTTAGACCGCCCCAATACGGAGCAGTACTTC. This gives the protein CASSLDRPNTEQYF.

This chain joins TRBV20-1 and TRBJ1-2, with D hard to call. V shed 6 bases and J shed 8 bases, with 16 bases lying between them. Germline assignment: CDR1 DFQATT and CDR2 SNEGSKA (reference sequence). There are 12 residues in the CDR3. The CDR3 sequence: CSAPTPANGYTF. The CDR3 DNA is TGCAGTGCCCCGACTCCTGCCAACGGCTACACCTTC.

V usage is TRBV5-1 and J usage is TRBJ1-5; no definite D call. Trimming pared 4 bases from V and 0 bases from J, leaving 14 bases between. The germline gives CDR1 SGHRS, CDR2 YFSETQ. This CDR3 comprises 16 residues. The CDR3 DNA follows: TGCGCCAGCAGCCCTTTTCCACCCGGTAGCAATCAGCCCCAGCATTTT. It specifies CASSPFPPGSNQPQHF.

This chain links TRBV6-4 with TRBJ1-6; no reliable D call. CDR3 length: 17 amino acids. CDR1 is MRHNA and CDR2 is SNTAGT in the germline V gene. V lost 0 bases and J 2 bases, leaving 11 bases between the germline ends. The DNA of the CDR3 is TGTGCCAGCAGTGACTCGGGCAGGAGGACCTATAATTCACCCCTCCACTTT. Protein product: CASSDSGRRTYNSPLHF.

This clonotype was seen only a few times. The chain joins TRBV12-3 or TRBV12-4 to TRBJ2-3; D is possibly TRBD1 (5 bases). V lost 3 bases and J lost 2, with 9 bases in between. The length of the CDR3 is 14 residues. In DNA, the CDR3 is TGTGCCAGCAGTTTTGGGGCAGTCACAGATACGCAGTATTTT. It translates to CASSFGAVTDTQYF.

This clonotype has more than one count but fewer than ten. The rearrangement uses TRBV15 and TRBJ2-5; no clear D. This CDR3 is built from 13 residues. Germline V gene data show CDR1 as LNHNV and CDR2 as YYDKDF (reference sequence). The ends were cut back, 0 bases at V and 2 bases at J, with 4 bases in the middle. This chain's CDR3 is CATSRDVQETQYF. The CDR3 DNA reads TGTGCCACCAGCAGAGACGTGCAAGAGACCCAGTACTTC.

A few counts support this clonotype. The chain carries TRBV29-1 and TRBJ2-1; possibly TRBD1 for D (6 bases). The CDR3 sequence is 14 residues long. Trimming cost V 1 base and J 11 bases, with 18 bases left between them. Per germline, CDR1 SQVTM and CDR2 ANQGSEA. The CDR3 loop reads CSVEGSSTGTQQFF. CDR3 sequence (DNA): TGCAGCGTTGAAGGGTCCTCGACCGGGACACAGCAGTTCTTC.

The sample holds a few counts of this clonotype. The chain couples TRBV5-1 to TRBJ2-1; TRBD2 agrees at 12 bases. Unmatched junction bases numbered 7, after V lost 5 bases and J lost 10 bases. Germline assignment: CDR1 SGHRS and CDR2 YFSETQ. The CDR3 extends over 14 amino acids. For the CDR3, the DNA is TGCGCCAGCAGGACTAGCGGGGGCCCGGGGGAGCAGTTCTTC. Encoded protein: CASRTSGGPGEQFF.

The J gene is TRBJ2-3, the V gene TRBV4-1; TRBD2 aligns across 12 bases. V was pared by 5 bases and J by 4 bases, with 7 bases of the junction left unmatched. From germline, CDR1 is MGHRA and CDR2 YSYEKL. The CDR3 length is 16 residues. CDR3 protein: CASSYRTSGVADTQYF. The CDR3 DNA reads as TGCGCCAGCAGCTATCGGACTAGCGGGGTCGCAGATACGCAGTATTTT.

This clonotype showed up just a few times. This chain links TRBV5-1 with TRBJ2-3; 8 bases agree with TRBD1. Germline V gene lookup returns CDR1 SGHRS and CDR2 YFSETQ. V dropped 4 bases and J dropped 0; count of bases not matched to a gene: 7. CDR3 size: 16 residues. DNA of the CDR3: TGCGCCAGCAGCGCTGACAGGGGTCCGAGCACAGATACGCAGTATTTT. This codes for CASSADRGPSTDTQYF.

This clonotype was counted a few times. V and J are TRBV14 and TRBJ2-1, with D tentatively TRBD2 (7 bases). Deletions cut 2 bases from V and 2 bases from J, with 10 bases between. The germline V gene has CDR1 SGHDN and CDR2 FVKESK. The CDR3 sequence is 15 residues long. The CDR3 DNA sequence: TGTGCCAGCAGCCAACTAGGGGGGGCCTACAATGAGCAGTTCTTC. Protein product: CASSQLGGAYNEQFF.